This T cell receptor (beta chain) was profiled in a study of T-cell reconstitution after alpha-beta-depleted transplantation in children. Molecular barcoding with unique molecular identifiers was used for the TCRbeta library. TCRdb reprocessed the PCR reads with MiXCR, giving one entry per CDR3 protein. The sample consists of a few hundred thousand distinct CDR3 sequences, 25% to 30% of them appearing once. This clonotype was seen a handful of times. The germline CDR1 and CDR2 sequences are SGHRS and YFSETQ. The CDR3 has 14 residues. Deletions cut 3 bases from V and 2 bases from J, with 11 bases between.

V and J are TRBV5-1 and TRBJ1-1; maybe TRBD1 (5 bases). Material: PBMCs, obtained before TCRalphabeta/CD19-depleted stem cell transplant. This receptor was obtained from a boy younger than two with Wiskott-Aldrich syndrome, due to receive a stem cell transplant. CDR3 amino acids: CASSSRDGNTEAFF. DNA of the CDR3: TGCGCCAGCAGCTCCCGGGACGGAAACACTGAAGCTTTCTTT.